This passage covers 4 T cell receptor beta chains from one sample sequenced in a study of blood T cell repertoires in COVID-19. The method was immunoSEQ multiplex PCR; TCRdb's version includes in-frame clones alone and lacks a portion of them. The sample includes around 43,000 clones, 70% to 90% seen only once; the top ten take around 6.2%. The sequenced sample was peripheral blood. The origin of the receptors is a human donor in a cohort sampled during active COVID-19.

The chain has TRBV29-1 and TRBJ2-3; D may be TRBD1 (5 bases). CDR1 is SQVTM and CDR2 is ANQGSEA in the germline V gene. The CDR3 loop spans 14 amino acids. V shed 1 base and J shed 5 bases, with 13 bases lying between them. As DNA, the CDR3 is TGCAGCGTTGAAGCGCCAGGGTTAAGAGATACGCAGTATTTT. Translation: CSVEAPGLRDTQYF.

The chain combines TRBV11-3 with TRBJ1-2, with D possibly TRBD1 on 5 matching bases. Deletions cut 1 base from V and 8 bases from J, with 11 bases between. Germline CDR1 is SGHNT and CDR2 is YENEEA. The CDR3 totals 13 residues. The chain's CDR3 is CASSLAGGYGYTF. DNA for the CDR3: TGTGCCAGCAGCTTAGCCGGGGGGTACGGCTACACCTTC.

The chain combines TRBV11-2 with TRBJ2-1, with D possibly being TRBD2 (6 bases). This CDR3 has 16 amino acids. Germline CDR1 is SGHAT and CDR2 is FQNNGV. V was clipped by 5 bases and J by 7 bases, with 21 bases between them. CDR3 sequence (DNA): TGTGCCAGCAGCCCGAGGTGGGGCGGGATAGGTAATGAGCAGTTCTTC. Its translation: CASSPRWGGIGNEQFF. The whole variable domain, filled in from reference TRBV11-2 and TRBJ2-1, reads EAGVAQSPRYKIIEKRQSVAFWCNPISGHATLYWYQQILGQGPKLLIQFQNNGVVDDSQLPKDRFSAERLKGVDSTLKIQPAKLEDSAVYLCASSPRWGGIGNEQFFGPGTRLTVL.

The V call is TRBV6-2 or TRBV6-3, the J call TRBJ2-5, with TRBD2 as a possible D gene (5 bases). The CDR3 runs 15 residues. CDR1 MNHEY and CDR2 SVGEGT come from the germline V gene. V lost 6 bases to trimming and J lost 7 bases, with 21 bases between them. For the CDR3, the DNA is TGTGCCAGCAGCCTGACGTCCGGGGTTCGAGGGACCCAGTACTTC. This codes for CASSLTSGVRGTQYF.